This T cell receptor beta chain comes out of a study of shared clonotypes between healthy human individuals. V was pared by 5 bases and J by 5 bases, with 7 bases between. Germline lookup yields CDR1 SNHLY and CDR2 FYNNEI. CDR3 length: 11 amino acids. Repertoires were generated with immunoSEQ multiplex PCR, while TCRdb's copy carries only in-frame clones and drops some. The sample shows about 1 million clones, around 74% of them seen only once. This receptor was taken from a man aged 18 to 30 in good health. Sequencing was performed on memory CD4+ T cells sorted from blood. Subset defined: CD45RA-negative fraction. The gene calls are TRBV2 and TRBJ2-7; no firm D call. The CDR3 sequence is CASSLNHEQYF. DNA of the CDR3: TGTGCCAGCAGTCTGAATCACGAGCAGTACTTC.